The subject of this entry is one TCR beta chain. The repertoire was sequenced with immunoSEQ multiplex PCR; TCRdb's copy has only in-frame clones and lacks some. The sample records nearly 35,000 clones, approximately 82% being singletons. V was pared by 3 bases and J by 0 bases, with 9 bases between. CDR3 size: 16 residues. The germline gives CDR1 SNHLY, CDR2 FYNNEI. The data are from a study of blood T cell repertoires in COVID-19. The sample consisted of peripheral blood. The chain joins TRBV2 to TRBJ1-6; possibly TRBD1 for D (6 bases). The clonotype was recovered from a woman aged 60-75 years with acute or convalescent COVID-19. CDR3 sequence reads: CASSDGTSSYNSPLHF. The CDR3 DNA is TGTGCCAGCAGTGACGGGACAAGCTCCTATAATTCACCCCTCCACTTT.